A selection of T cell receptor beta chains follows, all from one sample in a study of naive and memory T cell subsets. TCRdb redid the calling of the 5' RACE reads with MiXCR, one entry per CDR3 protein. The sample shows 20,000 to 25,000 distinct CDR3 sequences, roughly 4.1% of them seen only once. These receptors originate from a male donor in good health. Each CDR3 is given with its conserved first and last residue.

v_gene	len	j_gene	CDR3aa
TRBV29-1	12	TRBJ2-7	CSVEENTYEQYF
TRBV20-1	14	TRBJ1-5	CSAREVGANQPQHF
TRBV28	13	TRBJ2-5	CASSREGIETQYF
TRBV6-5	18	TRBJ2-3	CASSQRLAGASSTDTQYF
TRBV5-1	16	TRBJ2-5	CASSPETGTGTETQYF
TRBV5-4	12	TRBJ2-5	CASSPGGATQYF
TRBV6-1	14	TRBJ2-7	CASSELREWDEQYF
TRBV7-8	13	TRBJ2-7	CASSYGTGYEQYF
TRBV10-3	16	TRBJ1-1	CAISEDIQGSNTEAFF
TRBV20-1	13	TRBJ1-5	CSARLTGEAAQHF
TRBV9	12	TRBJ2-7	CASSAHNDEQYF
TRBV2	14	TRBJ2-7	CASSERDRSYEQYF
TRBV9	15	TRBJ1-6	CASSGGQGFASPLHF
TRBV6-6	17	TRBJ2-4	CASSPPPRQQSKNIQYF
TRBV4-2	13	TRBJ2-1	CASSQDRTTEQFF
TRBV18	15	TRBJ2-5	CASSRQGDPGETQYF
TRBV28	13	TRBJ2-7	CASRTAPGYEQYF
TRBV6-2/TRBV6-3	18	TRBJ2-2	CASSYSRGQGEYTGELFF
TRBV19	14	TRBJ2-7	CASSAHQSDYEQYF
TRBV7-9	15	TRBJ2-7	CASSYPGTGSYEQYF
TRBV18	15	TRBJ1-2	CASSPQDSANYGDTF
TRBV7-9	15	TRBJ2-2	CASSLWNQNTGELFF
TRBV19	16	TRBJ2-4	CASSIGGEGAKNIQYF
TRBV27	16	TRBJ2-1	CASSGAGVRSYNEQFF
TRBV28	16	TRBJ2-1	CASSLWVREAYNEQFF
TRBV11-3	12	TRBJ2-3	CASKGSTDTQYF
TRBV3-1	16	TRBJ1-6	CASSQESTTLNSPLHF
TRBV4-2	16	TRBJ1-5	CASSQEDVAANQPQHF
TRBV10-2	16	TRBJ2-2	CASSLRLAANTGELFF
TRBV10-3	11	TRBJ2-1	CAISESGEQFF
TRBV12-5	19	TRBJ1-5	CASGLVLTGQGSSNQPQHF
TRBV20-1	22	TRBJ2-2	CSASGQGPLWGLAGGRTGELFF